The T cell receptor beta chain under discussion was sequenced for a study of radiotherapy plus CTLA-4 blockade in lung cancer. Broader study findings: Once radiotherapy plus ipilimumab had been given, TCR clones derived from tumor expanded in blood. It was early blood T cell clone dynamics, with interferon-beta, that reportedly best predicted response.

Alongside CTLA-4 blockade with ipilimumab, patients with chemo-refractory metastatic non-small-cell lung cancer received focal radiation. This CDR3 is 12 amino acids long. The germline gives CDR1 GTSNPN, CDR2 SVGIG (reference sequence). The V end was cut by 2 bases, the J end by 9 bases, with 11 bases between. A note on this clone: Its cognate antigen is unknown.

Generated by immunoSEQ multiplex PCR, the TCRdb table keeps only in-frame clones and is missing some. The table shows 85,000 to 100,000 clones, with about 88% occurring only once. The clonotype comes from a human donor with non-small cell lung cancer that progressed on radiotherapy plus ipilimumab. Material: peripheral blood, obtained from a patient treated with radiotherapy plus ipilimumab. V gene TRBV30 combines with J gene TRBJ2-1, with a possible D match to TRBD1 (5 bases). The CDR3 coding sequence is TGTGCCTGGAGTACCACAAGGGGTGAGCAGTTCTTC. This encodes CAWSTTRGEQFF.